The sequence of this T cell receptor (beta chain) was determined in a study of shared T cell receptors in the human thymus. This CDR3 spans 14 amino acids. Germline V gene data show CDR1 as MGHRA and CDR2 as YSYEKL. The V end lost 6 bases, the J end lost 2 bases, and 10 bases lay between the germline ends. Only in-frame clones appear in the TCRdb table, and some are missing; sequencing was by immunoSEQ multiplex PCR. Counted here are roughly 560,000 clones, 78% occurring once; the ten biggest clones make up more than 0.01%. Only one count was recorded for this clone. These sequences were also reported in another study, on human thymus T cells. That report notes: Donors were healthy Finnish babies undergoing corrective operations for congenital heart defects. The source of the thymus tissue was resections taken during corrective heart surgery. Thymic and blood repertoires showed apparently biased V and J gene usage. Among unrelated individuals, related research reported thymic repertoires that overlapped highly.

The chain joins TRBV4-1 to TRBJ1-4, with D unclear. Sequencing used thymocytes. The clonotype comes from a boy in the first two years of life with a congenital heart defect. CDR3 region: CASRRVYTNEKLFF. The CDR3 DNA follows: TGCGCCAGCAGGAGGGTGTATACTAATGAAAAACTGTTTTTT.